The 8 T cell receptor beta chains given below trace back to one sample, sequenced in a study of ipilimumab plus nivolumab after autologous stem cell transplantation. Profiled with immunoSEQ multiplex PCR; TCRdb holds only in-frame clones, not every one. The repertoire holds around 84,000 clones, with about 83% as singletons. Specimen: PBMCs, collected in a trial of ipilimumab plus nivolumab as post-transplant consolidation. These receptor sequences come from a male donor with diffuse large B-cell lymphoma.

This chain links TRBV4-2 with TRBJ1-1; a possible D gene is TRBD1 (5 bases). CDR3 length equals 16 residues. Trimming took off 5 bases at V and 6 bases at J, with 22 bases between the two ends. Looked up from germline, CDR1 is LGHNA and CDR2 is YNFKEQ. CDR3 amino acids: CASSLAGGRVSAEAFF. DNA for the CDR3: TGTGCCAGCAGCTTGGCTGGGGGAAGAGTGAGCGCTGAAGCTTTCTTT.

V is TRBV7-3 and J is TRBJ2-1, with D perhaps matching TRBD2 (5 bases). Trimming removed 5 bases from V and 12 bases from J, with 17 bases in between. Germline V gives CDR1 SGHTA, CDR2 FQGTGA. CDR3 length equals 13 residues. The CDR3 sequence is CASSTRPGVRQFF. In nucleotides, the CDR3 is TGTGCCAGCAGCACCCGGCCCGGGGTTCGGCAGTTCTTC.

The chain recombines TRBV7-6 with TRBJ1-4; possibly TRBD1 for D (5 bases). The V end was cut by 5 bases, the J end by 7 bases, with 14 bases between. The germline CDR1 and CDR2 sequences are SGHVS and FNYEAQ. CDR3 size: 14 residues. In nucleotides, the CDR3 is TGTGCCAGCAGCCTTGAGAGGGGAGGTGAAAAACTGTTTTTT. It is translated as CASSLERGGEKLFF.

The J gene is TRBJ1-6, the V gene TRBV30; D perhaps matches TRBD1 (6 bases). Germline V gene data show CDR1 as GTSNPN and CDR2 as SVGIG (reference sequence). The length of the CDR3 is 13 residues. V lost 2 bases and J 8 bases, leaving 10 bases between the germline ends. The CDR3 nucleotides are TGTGCCTGGAGTCTGGGGGCGGATTCACCCCTCCACTTT. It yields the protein CAWSLGADSPLHF.

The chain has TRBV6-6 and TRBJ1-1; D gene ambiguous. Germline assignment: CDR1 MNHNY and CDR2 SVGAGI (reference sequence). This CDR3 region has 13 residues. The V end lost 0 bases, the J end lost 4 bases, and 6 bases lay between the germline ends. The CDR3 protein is CASSYSWGTEAFF. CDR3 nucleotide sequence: TGTGCCAGCAGTTACTCCTGGGGCACTGAAGCTTTCTTT.

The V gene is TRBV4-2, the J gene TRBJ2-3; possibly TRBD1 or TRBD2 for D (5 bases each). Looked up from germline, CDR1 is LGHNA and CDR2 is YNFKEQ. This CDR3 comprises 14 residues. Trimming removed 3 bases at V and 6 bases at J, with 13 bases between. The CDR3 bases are TGTGCCAGCAGCCAGGGAATGGGGGAGGATACGCAGTATTTT. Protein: CASSQGMGEDTQYF.

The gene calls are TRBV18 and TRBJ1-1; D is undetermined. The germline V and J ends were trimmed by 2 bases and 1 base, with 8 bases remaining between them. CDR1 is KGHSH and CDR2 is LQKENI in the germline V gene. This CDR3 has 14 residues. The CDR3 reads CASSPSGRNTEAFF. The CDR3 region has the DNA TGTGCCAGCTCACCATCAGGCCGGAACACTGAAGCTTTCTTT.

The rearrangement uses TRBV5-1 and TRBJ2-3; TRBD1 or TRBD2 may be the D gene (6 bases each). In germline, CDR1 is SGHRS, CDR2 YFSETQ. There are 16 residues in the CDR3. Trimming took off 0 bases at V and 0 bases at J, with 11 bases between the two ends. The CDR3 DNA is TGCGCCAGCAGCTTGGTGACGGGGGCGAGCACAGATACGCAGTATTTT. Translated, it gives CASSLVTGASTDTQYF. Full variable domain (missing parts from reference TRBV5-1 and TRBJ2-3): KAGVTQTPRYLIKTRGQQVTLSCSPISGHRSVSWYQQTPGQGLQFLFEYFSETQRNKGNFPGRFSGRQFSNSRSEMNVSTLELGDSALYLCASSLVTGASTDTQYFGPGTRLTVL.